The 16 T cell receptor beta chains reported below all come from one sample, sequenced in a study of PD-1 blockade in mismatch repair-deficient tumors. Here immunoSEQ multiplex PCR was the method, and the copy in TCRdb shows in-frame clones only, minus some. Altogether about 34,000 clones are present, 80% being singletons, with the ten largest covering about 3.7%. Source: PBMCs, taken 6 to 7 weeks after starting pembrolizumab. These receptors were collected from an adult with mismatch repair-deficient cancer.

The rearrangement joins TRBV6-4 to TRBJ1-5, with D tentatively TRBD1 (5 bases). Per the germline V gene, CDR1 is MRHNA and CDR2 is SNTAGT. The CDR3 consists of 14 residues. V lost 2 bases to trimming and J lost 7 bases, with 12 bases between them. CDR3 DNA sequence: TGTGCCAGCAGTGACGACGGGAGGGGACAGCCCCAGCATTTT. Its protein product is CASSDDGRGQPQHF.

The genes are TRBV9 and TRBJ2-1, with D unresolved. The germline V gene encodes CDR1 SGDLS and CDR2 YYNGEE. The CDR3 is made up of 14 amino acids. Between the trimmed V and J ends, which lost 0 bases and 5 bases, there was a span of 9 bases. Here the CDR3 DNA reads TGTGCCAGCAGCGTAGATCCCGGAGACAATGAGCAGTTCTTC. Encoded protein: CASSVDPGDNEQFF. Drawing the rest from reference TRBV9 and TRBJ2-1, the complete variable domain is DSGVTQTPKHLITATGQRVTLRCSPRSGDLSVYWYQQSLDQGLQFLIQYYNGEERAKGNILERFSAQQFPDLHSELNLSSLELGDSALYFCASSVDPGDNEQFFGPGTRLTVL.

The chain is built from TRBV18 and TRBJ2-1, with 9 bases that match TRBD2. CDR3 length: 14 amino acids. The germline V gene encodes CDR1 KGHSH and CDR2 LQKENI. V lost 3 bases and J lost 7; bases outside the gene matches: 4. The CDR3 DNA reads TGTGCCAGCTCACCGGGACTAGCCGCAAATGAGCAGTTCTTC. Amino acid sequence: CASSPGLAANEQFF.

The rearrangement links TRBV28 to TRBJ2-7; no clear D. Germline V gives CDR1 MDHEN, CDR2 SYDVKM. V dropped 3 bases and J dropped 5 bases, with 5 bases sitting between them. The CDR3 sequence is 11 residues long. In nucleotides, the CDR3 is TGTGCCAGCAGTTTGAGGCACGAGCAGTACTTC. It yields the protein CASSLRHEQYF. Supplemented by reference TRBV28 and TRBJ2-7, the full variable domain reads DVKVTQSSRYLVKRTGEKVFLECVQDMDHENMFWYRQDPGLGLRLIYFSYDVKMKEKGDIPEGYSVSREKKERFSLILESASTNQTSMYLCASSLRHEQYFGPGTRLTVT.

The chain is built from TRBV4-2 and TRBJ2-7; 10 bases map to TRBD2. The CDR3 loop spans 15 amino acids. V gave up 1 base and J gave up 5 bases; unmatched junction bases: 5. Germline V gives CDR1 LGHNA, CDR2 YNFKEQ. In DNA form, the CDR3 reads TGTGCCAGCAGCCAAGCTAGAGGGACTAGCGACGAGCAGTACTTC. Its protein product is CASSQARGTSDEQYF.

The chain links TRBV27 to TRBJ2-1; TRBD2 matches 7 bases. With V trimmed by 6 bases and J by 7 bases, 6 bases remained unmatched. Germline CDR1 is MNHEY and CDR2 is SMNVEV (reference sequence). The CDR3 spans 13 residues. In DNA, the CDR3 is TGTGCCAGCAGGGGGGGGTCAAGGAATGAGCAGTTCTTC. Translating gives CASRGGSRNEQFF.

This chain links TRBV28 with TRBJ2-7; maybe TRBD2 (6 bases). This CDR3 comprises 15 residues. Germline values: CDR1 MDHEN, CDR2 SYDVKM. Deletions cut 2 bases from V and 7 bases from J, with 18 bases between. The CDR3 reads CASSLINLLAQEQYF. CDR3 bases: TGTGCCAGCAGTTTAATCAACCTACTAGCTCAAGAGCAGTACTTC.

The CDR3 is CASSWTGTYEQYF. In DNA form, the CDR3 reads TGTGCCAGCAGTTGGACAGGAACCTACGAGCAGTACTTC. The chain carries TRBV28 and TRBJ2-7, with TRBD1 identical over 7 bases. The germline CDR1 and CDR2 sequences are MDHEN and SYDVKM. CDR3 length equals 13 residues. The J segment lost 2 bases and the V segment lost 4 bases, leaving 2 bases of the junction unmatched.

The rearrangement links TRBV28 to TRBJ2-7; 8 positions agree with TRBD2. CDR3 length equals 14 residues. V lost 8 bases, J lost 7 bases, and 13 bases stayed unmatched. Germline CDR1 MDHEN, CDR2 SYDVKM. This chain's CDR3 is CASVLGTRWEEQYF. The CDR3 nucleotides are TGTGCCAGCGTTCTCGGGACTAGATGGGAGGAGCAGTACTTC.

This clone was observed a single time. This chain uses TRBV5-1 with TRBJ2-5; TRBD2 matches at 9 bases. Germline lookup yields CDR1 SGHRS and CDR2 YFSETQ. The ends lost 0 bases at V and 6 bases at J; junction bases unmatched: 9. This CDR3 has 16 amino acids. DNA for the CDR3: TGCGCCAGCAGCTTGGTCGGTAGCGGGAGCGGAAAGACCCAGTACTTC. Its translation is CASSLVGSGSGKTQYF.

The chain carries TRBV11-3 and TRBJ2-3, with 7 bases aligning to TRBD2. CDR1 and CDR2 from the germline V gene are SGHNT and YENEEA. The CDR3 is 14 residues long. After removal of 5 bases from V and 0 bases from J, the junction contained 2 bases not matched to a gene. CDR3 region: CASSRTRSTDTQYF. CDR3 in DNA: TGTGCCAGCAGCCGGACTAGGAGCACAGATACGCAGTATTTT.

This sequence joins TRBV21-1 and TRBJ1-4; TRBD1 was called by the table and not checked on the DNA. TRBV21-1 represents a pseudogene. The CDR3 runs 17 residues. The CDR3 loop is CASSKHDRASTNEKLFF. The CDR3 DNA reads TGTGCCAGCAGCAAACATGACAGGGCTTCAACTAATGAAAAACTGTTTTTT.

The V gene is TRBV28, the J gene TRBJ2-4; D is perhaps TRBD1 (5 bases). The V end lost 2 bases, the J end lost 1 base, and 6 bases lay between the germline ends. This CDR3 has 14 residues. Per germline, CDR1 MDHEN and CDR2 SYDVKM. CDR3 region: CASSLPGAKNIQYF. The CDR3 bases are TGTGCCAGCAGTTTACCAGGGGCCAAAAACATTCAGTACTTC. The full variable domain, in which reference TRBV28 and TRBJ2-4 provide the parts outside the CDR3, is DVKVTQSSRYLVKRTGEKVFLECVQDMDHENMFWYRQDPGLGLRLIYFSYDVKMKEKGDIPEGYSVSREKKERFSLILESASTNQTSMYLCASSLPGAKNIQYFGAGTRLSVL.

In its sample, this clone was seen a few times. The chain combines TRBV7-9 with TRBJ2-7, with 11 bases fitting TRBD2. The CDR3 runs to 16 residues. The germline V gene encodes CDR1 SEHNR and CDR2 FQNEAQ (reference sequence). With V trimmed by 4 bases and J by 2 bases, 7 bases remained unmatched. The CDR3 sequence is CASSSTSGRIAYEQYF. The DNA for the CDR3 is TGTGCCAGCAGCTCAACTAGCGGGAGAATAGCCTACGAGCAGTACTTC.

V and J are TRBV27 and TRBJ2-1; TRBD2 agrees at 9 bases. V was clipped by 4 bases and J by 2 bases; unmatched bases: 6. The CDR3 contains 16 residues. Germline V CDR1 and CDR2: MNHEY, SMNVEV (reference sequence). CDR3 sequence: CASSYGSSGTYNEQFF. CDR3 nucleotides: TGTGCCAGCAGTTACGGGTCTAGCGGGACCTACAATGAGCAGTTCTTC.

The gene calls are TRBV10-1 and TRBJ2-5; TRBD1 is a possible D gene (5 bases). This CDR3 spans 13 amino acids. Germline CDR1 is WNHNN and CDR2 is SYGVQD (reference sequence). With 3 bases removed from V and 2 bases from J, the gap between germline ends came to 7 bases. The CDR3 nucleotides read TGCGCCAGCAGTGAATCAGGGCAAGAGACCCAGTACTTC. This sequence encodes CASSESGQETQYF.